The TCR beta chain under discussion was sequenced for a study of early T cells in non-severe SARS-CoV-2 infection. TCRdb passed the 5' RACE reads through MiXCR, listing each CDR3 protein once. This sample has approximately 83,000 distinct CDR3 sequences, with over 12% found just once. This clonotype was counted at least ten times. The CDR3 totals 14 residues. The V gene's germline CDR1 is PRHDT and CDR2 FYEKMQ (reference sequence). The ends were cut back, 2 bases at V and 0 bases at J, with 7 bases in the middle. Specimen: whole blood. The clonotype originates from an adult who was a healthcare worker with PCR-confirmed SARS-CoV-2 infection or an uninfected control (not recorded which). V usage is TRBV13 and J usage is TRBJ1-2; D not certain. The CDR3 here is CASSLNMPNYGYTF. CDR3 in DNA: TGTGCCAGCAGCTTAAATATGCCTAACTATGGCTACACCTTC.